This is a list of T cell receptor beta chains from one sample in a study of human T cells and chemical hapten exposure. From the RACE reads, TCRdb called clonotypes with MiXCR, one entry per CDR3 protein. Of 300,000 to 450,000 distinct CDR3 sequences in the sample, 4% to 5.5% were seen once. The sequenced sample was whole blood, obtained in connection with sensitization to the hapten diphenylcyclopropenone (DPC). These receptors came from a woman aged 45-59 years with alopecia areata. Some clones in this sample may be carry-over from other donors' samples. Each CDR3 is given with its conserved first and last residue. The D gene is left open where the match is weak. Not every row has a clone size; where given, it reads once, few, many or a size class.

length,D,V,size,J,CDR3,DNA
13,-,TRBV27,many,TRBJ2-3,CASSWESTDTQYF,TGTGCCAGCAGTTGGGAAAGCACAGATACGCAGTATTTT
14,-,TRBV9,many,TRBJ1-1,CASSFDPKGTEAFF,TGTGCCAGCAGCTTCGACCCAAAGGGGACTGAAGCTTTCTTT
17,-,TRBV4-1,few,TRBJ1-3,CASSQERSGGSGNTIYF,TGCGCCAGCAGCCAAGAGAGGTCAGGAGGTTCTGGAAACACCATATATTTT
15,-,TRBV12-3/TRBV12-4,many,TRBJ2-1,CASSRQGGTYNEQFF,TGTGCCAGCAGTAGACAGGGAGGAACCTACAATGAGCAGTTCTTC
14,-,TRBV6-5,-,TRBJ2-7,CASNLQGFSYEQYF,TGTGCCAGCAATCTACAGGGTTTCTCCTACGAGCAGTACTTC
16,-,TRBV12-2,few,TRBJ1-4,CASRLPPDGLNEKLFF,TGTGCAAGTCGCTTACCCCCGGACGGCCTGAATGAAAAACTGTTTTTT
13,TRBD1,TRBV29-1,few,TRBJ1-2,CSVDVQGTYGYTF,TGCAGCGTTGATGTACAGGGGACCTATGGCTACACCTTC
17,-,TRBV3-1,few,TRBJ2-3,CASSQDLAGGSTDTQYF,TGTGCCAGCAGCCAAGATTTAGCCGGGGGAAGCACAGATACGCAGTATTTT
15,-,TRBV12-2,many,TRBJ2-5,CASRPNGQGQETQYF,TGTGCAAGTCGCCCGAATGGACAGGGGCAAGAGACCCAGTACTTC
15,-,TRBV4-2,-,TRBJ2-7,CASSQEVRSSYEQYF,TGTGCCAGCAGCCAAGAAGTACGGAGCTCCTACGAGCAGTACTTC
15,TRBD2,TRBV7-2,few,TRBJ2-1,CASRKEAGGQNEQFF,TGTGCCAGCAGAAAAGAGGCGGGAGGGCAAAATGAGCAGTTCTTC
17,TRBD1,TRBV18,-,TRBJ2-3,CASSRARGTGEKDTQYF,TGTGCCAGCTCACGAGCACGTGGGACAGGGGAGAAAGATACGCAGTATTTT
15,-,TRBV10-3,many,TRBJ2-4,CAISASVLAKNIQYF,TGTGCCATCAGCGCTAGCGTATTAGCCAAAAACATTCAGTACTTC
14,-,TRBV6-1,many,TRBJ1-4,CASSSESTNEKLFF,TGTGCCAGCAGTTCAGAATCAACTAATGAAAAACTGTTTTTT
16,TRBD1,TRBV29-1,many,TRBJ2-3,CSAEPMDREHKDTQYF,TGCAGCGCCGAACCCATGGACAGGGAGCATAAAGATACGCAGTATTTT
16,-,TRBV28,many,TRBJ2-7,CASSSGIWPLRYEQYF,TGTGCCAGCAGTTCGGGGATCTGGCCCCTCCGTTACGAGCAGTACTTC
14,TRBD1,TRBV29-1,many,TRBJ1-5,CSVATGTGDQPQHF,TGCAGCGTTGCTACGGGGACAGGGGACCAGCCCCAGCATTTT
15,TRBD2,TRBV7-8,many,TRBJ2-3,CASSLEGLEPDTQYF,TGTGCCAGCAGCTTAGAGGGACTAGAGCCAGATACGCAGTATTTT
16,TRBD1,TRBV7-9,many,TRBJ1-2,CASSPSLLTGPYGYTF,TGTGCCAGCAGCCCCTCCCTGCTGACAGGGCCCTATGGCTACACCTTC
18,TRBD2,TRBV4-2,many,TRBJ2-1,CASSQGVLLAGSYNEQFF,TGTGCCAGCAGCCAAGGCGTTTTGCTAGCGGGGTCCTACAATGAGCAGTTCTTC
15,TRBD2,TRBV11-2,many,TRBJ2-3,CASNEVGLAGDTQYF,TGTGCCAGCAACGAAGTCGGACTAGCGGGAGATACGCAGTATTTT
15,-,TRBV6-5,many,TRBJ2-7,CASSYSRGDSYEQYF,TGTGCCAGCAGTTACTCGCGCGGGGATTCCTACGAGCAGTACTTC
15,-,TRBV15,-,TRBJ2-2,CATSKRTEKAGELFF,TGTGCCACCAGCAAACGGACAGAAAAAGCCGGGGAGCTGTTTTTT
14,-,TRBV29-1,many,TRBJ2-4,CSVLARRGQDIQYF,TGCAGCGTTTTAGCAAGGAGGGGGCAGGACATTCAGTACTTC
16,-,TRBV20-1,-,TRBJ2-5,CSARDWRLDNPETQYF,TGCAGTGCTAGAGATTGGAGACTAGATAATCCGGAGACCCAGTACTTC
16,TRBD2,TRBV6-5,-,TRBJ2-1,CASSYAGLAGNNEQFF,TGTGCCAGCAGTTACGCCGGACTAGCGGGAAACAATGAGCAGTTCTTC
13,-,TRBV5-1,few,TRBJ2-7,CASSFQGFGEQYF,TGCGCCAGCAGCTTCCAGGGTTTCGGCGAGCAGTACTTC
15,TRBD2,TRBV20-1,few,TRBJ2-5,CSAGRAGGGPETQYF,TGCAGTGCCGGGAGAGCGGGAGGGGGCCCGGAGACCCAGTACTTC
15,-,TRBV12-3/TRBV12-4,-,TRBJ2-4,CASSPPGGAKNIQYF,TGTGCCAGCAGTCCTCCTGGGGGTGCCAAAAACATTCAGTACTTC
17,TRBD2,TRBV5-1,few,TRBJ2-5,CASSAPAVAGALGAQYF,TGCGCCAGCAGCGCCCCCGCGGTAGCGGGTGCCCTCGGGGCCCAGTACTTC
14,TRBD1,TRBV6-5,many,TRBJ1-2,CASSYDRGNYGYTF,TGTGCCAGCAGTTACGACAGGGGAAACTATGGCTACACCTTC
15,-,TRBV5-5,few,TRBJ1-1,CASSLNVRLNTEAFF,TGTGCCAGCAGCTTGAACGTCAGGTTGAACACTGAAGCTTTCTTT
11,-,TRBV20-1,few,TRBJ1-6,CSAGEGRPLHF,TGCAGTGCTGGGGAGGGGCGACCCCTCCACTTT
16,-,TRBV7-9,many,TRBJ1-3,CASSLATPGARNTIYF,TGTGCCAGCAGCTTAGCCACCCCAGGGGCTCGCAACACCATATATTTT
14,-,TRBV7-2,few,TRBJ2-7,CASSTRDHSYEQYF,TGTGCCAGCAGCACCCGGGACCACTCCTACGAGCAGTACTTC
22,TRBD2,TRBV4-3,many,TRBJ2-3,CASSQLTGTSGRARSGADTQYF,TGCGCCAGCAGCCAATTGACCGGGACTAGCGGGAGGGCCCGGTCCGGCGCAGATACGCAGTATTTT
17,TRBD2,TRBV20-1,many,TRBJ2-7,CSAREGLAAYSSYEQYF,TGCAGTGCCCGCGAGGGACTAGCGGCGTATAGCTCCTACGAGCAGTACTTC
14,-,TRBV2,-,TRBJ2-2,CASSGRDLTGELFF,TGTGCCAGCAGTGGCCGGGACCTCACCGGGGAGCTGTTTTTT
11,-,TRBV29-1,many,TRBJ2-7,CSVTGSYEQYF,TGCAGCGTTACCGGCAGCTACGAGCAGTACTTC
16,TRBD1,TRBV14,-,TRBJ2-1,CASSHRVGTDYNEQFF,TGTGCCAGCAGCCACCGAGTAGGGACAGATTACAATGAGCAGTTCTTC